The clone carrying this T cell receptor (beta chain) has more than one count but fewer than ten. Its antigen is still unknown. The data originate from a study of cytomegalovirus exposure and HLA in healthy donors. Findings and caveats of the study: Relative to the approximately 700-donor mean, N-insertions were reportedly fewer in an Asian-associated ancestry cluster in a later analysis. In a later analysis, at a false discovery rate of 0.05, roughly 17,000 TCR beta sequences matched HLA alleles. As confirmed in vitro, a few CMV-associated chains were specific for CMV antigens.

This CDR3 region has 15 residues. V was cut by 4 bases and J by 5 bases, with 17 bases left in between. CDR1 is SGHAT, CDR2 FQNNGV, per germline. It was with 60 Vbeta and 13 Jbeta primers that the PCR ran. This table comes from immunoSEQ multiplex PCR, and its TCRdb copy is limited to in-frame clones, with some not included. Of roughly 120,000 clones listed, under 80% are singletons. The chain is built from TRBV11-2 and TRBJ2-5; TRBD2 might be the D (5 bases). The TCR originated in a woman aged 55 to 70 in good health and CMV-seropositive. The sequenced material came from PBMCs. The CDR3 nucleotides read TGTGCCAGCAGCTCAGGACTGACTGGTGGCGAGACCCAGTACTTC. It specifies CASSSGLTGGETQYF.